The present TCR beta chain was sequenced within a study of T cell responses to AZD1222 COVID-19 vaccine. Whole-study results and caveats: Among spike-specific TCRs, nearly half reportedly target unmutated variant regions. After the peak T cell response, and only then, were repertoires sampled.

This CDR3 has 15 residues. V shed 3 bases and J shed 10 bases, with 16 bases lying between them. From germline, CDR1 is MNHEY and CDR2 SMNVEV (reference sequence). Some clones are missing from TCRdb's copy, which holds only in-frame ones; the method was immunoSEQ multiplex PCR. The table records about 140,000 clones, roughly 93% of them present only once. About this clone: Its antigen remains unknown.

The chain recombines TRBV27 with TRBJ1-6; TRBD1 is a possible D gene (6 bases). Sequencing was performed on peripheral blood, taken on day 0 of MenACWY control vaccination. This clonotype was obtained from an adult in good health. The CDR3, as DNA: TGTGCCAGCAGTTTGTACCAGGGGATAGGCTCACCCCTCCACTTT. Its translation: CASSLYQGIGSPLHF.